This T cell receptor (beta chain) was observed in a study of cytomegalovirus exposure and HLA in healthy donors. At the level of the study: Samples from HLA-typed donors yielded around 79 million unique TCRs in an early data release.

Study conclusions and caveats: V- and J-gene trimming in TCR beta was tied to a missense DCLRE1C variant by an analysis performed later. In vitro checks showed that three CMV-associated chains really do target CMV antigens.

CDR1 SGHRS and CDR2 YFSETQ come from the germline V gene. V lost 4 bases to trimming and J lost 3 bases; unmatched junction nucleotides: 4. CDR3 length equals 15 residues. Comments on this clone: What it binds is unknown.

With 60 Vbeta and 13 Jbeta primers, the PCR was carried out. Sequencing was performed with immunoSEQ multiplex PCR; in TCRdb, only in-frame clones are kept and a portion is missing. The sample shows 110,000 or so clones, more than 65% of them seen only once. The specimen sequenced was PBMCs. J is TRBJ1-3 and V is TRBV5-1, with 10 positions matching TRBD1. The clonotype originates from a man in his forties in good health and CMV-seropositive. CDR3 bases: TGCGCCAGCAGCAACCGGGACAGGGGTGGAAACACCATATATTTT. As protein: CASSNRDRGGNTIYF.